Listed here is a single T cell receptor (beta chain). The data derive from a study of control samples from healthy donors and cancer patients. The junction had 1 base not matched to a gene; V was cut back by 6 bases and J by 8 bases. Germline-derived CDR1 and CDR2 are SNHLY and FYNNEI. CDR3 length: 11 amino acids. Sequenced by immunoSEQ multiplex PCR; TCRdb stores in-frame clones only, minus some. The sample consists of some 120,000 clones, more than 85% of them appearing once. The clonotype was recovered from a man younger than 35 in good health. The chain employs TRBV2 and TRBJ1-1, with 9 bases matching TRBD1. Sequencing was done on a sample of blood. As DNA, the CDR3 is TGTGCCAGCAGGGACAGGGGAGAAGCTTTCTTT. It is translated as CASRDRGEAFF.